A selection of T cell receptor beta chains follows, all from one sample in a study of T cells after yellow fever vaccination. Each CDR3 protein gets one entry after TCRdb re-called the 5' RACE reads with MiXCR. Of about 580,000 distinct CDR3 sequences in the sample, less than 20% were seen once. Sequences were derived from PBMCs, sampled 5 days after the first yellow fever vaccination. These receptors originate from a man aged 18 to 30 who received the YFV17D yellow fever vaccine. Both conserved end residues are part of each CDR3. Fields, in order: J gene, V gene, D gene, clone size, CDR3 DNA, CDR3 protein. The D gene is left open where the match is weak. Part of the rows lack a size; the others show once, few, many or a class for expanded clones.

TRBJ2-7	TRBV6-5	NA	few	TGTGCCAGCAGTTACCCCTCCGGCGGGACCTACGAGCAGTACTTC	CASSYPSGGTYEQYF
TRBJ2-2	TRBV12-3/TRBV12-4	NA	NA	TGTGCCATCTCGGGGGTGAACACCGGGGAGCTGTTTTTT	CAISGVNTGELFF
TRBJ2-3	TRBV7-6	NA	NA	TGTGCCAGCAGCTTAGGAGGTGACAGTTGGATCTCAGATACGCAGTATTTT	CASSLGGDSWISDTQYF
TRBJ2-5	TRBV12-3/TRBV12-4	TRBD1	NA	TGTGCCAGCGCTGCTTTCGGGACAGGGATACAAGAGACCCAGTACTTC	CASAAFGTGIQETQYF
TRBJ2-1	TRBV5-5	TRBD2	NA	TGTGCCAGCAGCTTAACGGGACTAGGGGTCCCTGGTGAGCAGTTCTTC	CASSLTGLGVPGEQFF
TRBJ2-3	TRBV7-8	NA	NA	TGTGCCAGCAGCCTACCAGGGGACCCAGATACGCAGTATTTT	CASSLPGDPDTQYF
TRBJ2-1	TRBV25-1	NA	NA	TGTGCCACCCGCCAGAAGAGTGAGCAGTTCTTC	CATRQKSEQFF
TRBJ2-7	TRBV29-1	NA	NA	TGCAGCGCCAGGTGGACGGGAACGCTAGGCGAGCAGTACTTC	CSARWTGTLGEQYF
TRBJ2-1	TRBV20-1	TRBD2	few	TGCAGTGCTAAAAATTCCGGCGGGGGGGGCTACAATGAGCAGTTCTTC	CSAKNSGGGGYNEQFF
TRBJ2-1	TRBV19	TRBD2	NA	TGTGCCAGTAGGGCGGCGGGGGGGTACAATGAGCAGTTCTTC	CASRAAGGYNEQFF
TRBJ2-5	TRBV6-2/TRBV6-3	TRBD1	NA	TGTGCCAGCAGCTTAGCCTCAATCCGGGACAGTATTCAAGAGACCCAGTACTTC	CASSLASIRDSIQETQYF
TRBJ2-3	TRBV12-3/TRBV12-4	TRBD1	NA	TGTGCCAGCAGTCCCGGGACAGGGCCCCTCACAGATACGCAGTATTTT	CASSPGTGPLTDTQYF
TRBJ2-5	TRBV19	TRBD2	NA	TGTGCCAGTAGTTTTTTGACTAGCGGGGGGTGGGAGACCCAGTACTTC	CASSFLTSGGWETQYF
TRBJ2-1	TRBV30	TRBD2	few	TGTGCCTACAGCGGGGGGAGTTCCTACAATGAGCAGTTCTTC	CAYSGGSSYNEQFF
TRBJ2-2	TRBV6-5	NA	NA	TGTGCCAGCAGTTACTTCGGGGCTGCCGGGGAGCTGTTTTTT	CASSYFGAAGELFF
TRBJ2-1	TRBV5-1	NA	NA	TGCGCCAGCAGCTCTCTGGGGGGGGCCACCTACAATGAGCAGTTCTTC	CASSSLGGATYNEQFF
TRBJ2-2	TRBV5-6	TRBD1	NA	TGTGCCAGCAGCTCTCCGGGACAGGGGAACACCGGGGAGCTGTTTTTT	CASSSPGQGNTGELFF
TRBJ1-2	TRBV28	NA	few	TGTGCCAGCAGTTTTGAGAGCTGGTATGGCTACACCTTC	CASSFESWYGYTF
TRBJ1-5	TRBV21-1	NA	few	TGTGCCAGCAGCAAAATTGGCGGAGACAATCAGCCCCAGCATTTT	CASSKIGGDNQPQHF
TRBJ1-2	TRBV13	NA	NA	TGTGCCAGCAGTGAGGGGCGCGACGATGGCTACACCTTC	CASSEGRDDGYTF
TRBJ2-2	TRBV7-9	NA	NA	TGTGCCAGCAGCTTAGCGGATGGGTCACGCGGGGAGCTGTTTTTT	CASSLADGSRGELFF
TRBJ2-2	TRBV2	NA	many	TGTGCCAGCAGTGAGATGACAGCCTCGGTAGGAAACGGGGAGCTGTTTTTT	CASSEMTASVGNGELFF
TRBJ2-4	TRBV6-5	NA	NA	TGTGCCAGCAGTTGGGAAGTGAGAGCAATAGCCAAAAACATTCAGTACTTC	CASSWEVRAIAKNIQYF
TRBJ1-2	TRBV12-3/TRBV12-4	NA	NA	TGTGCCAGCAGTTTATGGGTGTCTGGCTACACCTTC	CASSLWVSGYTF